The entry below gives a single TCR beta chain sequence along with its context. Its antigen is unknown. The data were taken from a study of T cell responses to AZD1222 COVID-19 vaccine. Regarding the study as a whole: Donors in the cohort were predominantly white British and more often female, and clonal diversity was possibly underestimated.

CDR3 length: 15 amino acids. From germline, CDR1 is LNHDA and CDR2 SQIVND (reference sequence). Trimming pared 3 bases from V and 2 bases from J, leaving 11 bases between. Data came from immunoSEQ multiplex PCR; TCRdb stores just in-frame clones and leaves some out. The table has tens of thousands of clones, about 90% seen once. The chain carries TRBV19 and TRBJ1-5, with D possibly TRBD1 on 5 matching bases. The sample in question was peripheral blood, obtained on day 0 of AZD1222 vaccination. The sequence derives from an adult in good health. CDR3: CASSIVQGGNQPQHF. The CDR3 nucleotides are TGTGCCAGTAGTATCGTCCAGGGCGGCAATCAGCCCCAGCATTTT. The variable domain in full, completed from reference TRBV19 and TRBJ1-5, reads DGGITQSPKYLFRKEGQNVTLSCEQNLNHDAMYWYRQDPGQGLRLIYYSQIVNDFQKGDIAEGYSVSREKKESFPLTVTSAQKNPTAFYLCASSIVQGGNQPQHFGDGTRLSIL.